This T cell receptor (beta chain) is from a study of T cells in Graves' hyperthyroidism and ophthalmopathy (dated by TCRdb to the late 2010s). Regarding the complete study: Peripheral blood samples were taken at the time of initial diagnosis, prior to any treatment. The approximately 100 discovery patients were randomly divided into training and test sets at a 7:3 ratio. The paper reports TCR Vbeta CDR3 sequencing of 140 or so peripheral blood samples: approximately 41 ophthalmopathy, about 75 hyperthyroidism and around 17 progressor patients. After sampling, hyperthyroidism patients received methimazole starting at 30 mg daily, and ophthalmopathy patients received high-dose intravenous methylprednisolone. The study also compared thyroid tissue and blood T-cell repertoires from a handful of Graves' hyperthyroidism patients. An independent validation cohort of some 18 hyperthyroidism patients and approximately 17 patients who later progressed to ophthalmopathy tested prospective prediction of ophthalmopathy. To identify TCR V-J signatures that set the groups apart, the researchers used a discovery cohort of 100 patients, made up of approximately 43 with Graves' ophthalmopathy and about 60 with stable Graves' hyperthyroidism.

In its sample, this clonotype was seen a few times. Its antigen is unknown. It has no much larger one-base neighbor in the sample; base qualities were not kept. Study-wide conclusions, independent of this receptor: In validation, progression to ophthalmopathy was predicted by the model with 70.59% sensitivity and approximately 78% specificity, a median of approximately 6.5 months before onset. Most expanded thyroid clonotypes (frequency above 0.001) were also detected in blood, suggesting blood repertoires may reflect thyroid immune responses. Sample size was not statistically predetermined, and blinding of investigators to group allocation was not performed. A 13 V-J signature model separated ophthalmopathy from stable hyperthyroidism, with roughly 88% sensitivity and roughly 81% specificity in cross-validation and 80%/75% in testing.

Stable Graves' hyperthyroidism was defined as the absence of progression to ophthalmopathy over 18 months of follow-up. Hyperthyroidism patients were newly diagnosed, had a disease duration of under 2 months, and were aged 18 to 65 years. Any patient with an uncontrolled infection, another autoimmune disease, pregnancy or lactation was excluded. Diagnoses were based on clinical symptoms, serum thyroxine and TRAb, thyroid ultrasound and orbital computed tomography. PBMCs were isolated from more than 9 ml of fresh peripheral blood by Ficoll-Paque density gradient centrifugation. Total RNA was extracted with Trizol reagent, and quality was checked on an Agilent 2100 Bioanalyzer. Looking up the germline V gene (reference sequence) yields CDR1 MNHEY and CDR2 SMNVEV. Reading from cysteine to phenylalanine, the CDR3 counts 14 amino acids. The only DNA kept is the CDR3, 42 bases in frame from the first base. V is shortened by 6 bases, J by 2 bases, and the region joining them spans 12 bases.

Amplification of TCR beta CDR3 regions was carried out from RNA transcripts. A first-round RT-PCR of the TCR CDR3 used the HTBI primer set with the Qiagen OneStep RT-PCR kit. Libraries were constructed in a second round of multiplex PCR, after which size selection and purification were carried out. Paired-end sequencing of the libraries was performed with 100 bp reads on an Illumina HiSeq2000. Under the source paper's analysis protocol: SOAPnuke was used to process the raw data, removing reads that contained adapters or uncalled bases, had a mean Phred below 15, or lacked an exact match to the constant primer or identifier. COPE v1.2.5 was used to merge high-quality paired reads, and clonotypes were defined as unique nucleotide sequences. MiTCR v1.1 was used to align clonotypes to the IMGT TRBV, TRBD and TRBJ reference segments. Analysis was restricted to V-J combinations with a frequency above 0.0001, which covered roughly 99% of repertoires. A TCS score was defined as the ratio of F50 (clonal expansion) to E x V (chaos), with BLOSUM62-based TCRdist applied between CDR3 peptides within each V-J. Welch's t-statistics and random forest reduced around 520 V-J features to some 14, which were used in a naive Bayes classifier (R e1071). The raw public data were reprocessed by TCRdb itself: fastp quality trimming at Q25, MiXCR clonotype calling, in-frame beta chains only. Each record represents a unique CDR3 protein, reported with the most common genes and DNA among its rows. What appears here as the V and J calls and clone size reflects TCRdb's work, not the paper's. The sample table records some 440,000 distinct CDR3 sequences; around 16% of these occur just once. The ten largest clones capture roughly 8% of the sample.

The sequencing sample was made of blood. The origin of this receptor is a woman between 18 and 29 years old with Graves' hyperthyroidism. The chain links TRBV27 with TRBJ2-3, with an unclear D gene assignment. The sequenced DNA is TGTGCCAGCAGAAACCTTAGGGTCACAGATACGCAGTATTTT. The encoded protein is CASRNLRVTDTQYF.